The 28 T cell receptor beta chains below were found in one sample sequenced in a study of siplizumab effects on memory and regulatory T cells. Some clones are missing from TCRdb's copy, which holds only in-frame ones; the method was immunoSEQ multiplex PCR. This table holds around 87,000 clones, more than 80% found once. The sequencing input was CD4+ T cells sorted from blood. These receptors were obtained from a human donor in good health.

This chain uses TRBV7-2 with TRBJ2-5; 15 nucleotides match TRBD2. The DNA end is a closer match to TRBJ2-7, so the J assignment may be wrong. The CDR3 is made up of 16 amino acids. Germline loops: CDR1 SGHTA, CDR2 FQGNSA. The CDR3 DNA is TGTGCCAGCAGCGCAGGACTAGCGGGAGGGACCTACGAGCAGTACTTC. It yields the protein CASSAGLAGGTYEQYF.

This clone was observed a few times. The rearrangement uses TRBV28 and TRBJ1-4; D might be TRBD1 (5 bases). From germline, CDR1 is MDHEN and CDR2 SYDVKM. The ends were cut back, 8 bases at V and 1 base at J, with 17 bases in the middle. The CDR3 totals 16 residues. CDR3 amino acids: CASLSSRGGTNEKLFF. CDR3 DNA sequence: TGTGCCAGCCTATCCTCTCGGGGGGGAACTAATGAAAAACTGTTTTTT.

This chain uses TRBV29-1 with TRBJ1-1; D remains ambiguous. Per germline, CDR1 SQVTM and CDR2 ANQGSEA. V lost 0 bases to trimming and J lost 3 bases, with 8 bases between them. The CDR3 contains 13 residues. The chain's CDR3 is CSVEDGRDTEAFF. In DNA form, the CDR3 reads TGCAGCGTTGAAGACGGTAGGGACACTGAAGCTTTCTTT.

This clone appeared a single time. This chain uses TRBV19 with TRBJ2-2; D not certain. Germline lookup yields CDR1 LNHDA and CDR2 SQIVND (reference sequence). V was cut by 3 bases and J by 4 bases, with 6 bases left in between. The CDR3 consists of 13 residues. The CDR3 sequence: CASSIDGTGELFF. The CDR3 nucleotides read TGTGCCAGTAGTATCGACGGCACCGGGGAGCTGTTTTTT.

The chain has TRBV5-6 and TRBJ2-7, with 7 bases aligning to TRBD1. J gave up 2 bases and V 4 bases, and 9 bases lay outside the gene matches. CDR1 is SGHDT, CDR2 YYEEEE, per germline. The CDR3 has 15 residues. The CDR3 loop is CASSETGFGAYEQYF. DNA for the CDR3: TGTGCCAGCAGCGAGACAGGGTTTGGAGCCTACGAGCAGTACTTC.

The chain combines TRBV28 with TRBJ1-2, with D perhaps matching TRBD1 (6 bases). In germline, CDR1 is MDHEN, CDR2 SYDVKM. V was shortened by 8 bases and J by 7 bases, with 17 bases between the two germline ends. This CDR3 is built from 13 residues. CDR3 bases: TGTGCCAGCTATTTGACAGGTGGTCTTGGCTACACCTTC. It translates to CASYLTGGLGYTF.

This chain links TRBV19 with TRBJ1-2; D gene ambiguous. The CDR3 is 12 amino acids. The germline V gene has CDR1 LNHDA and CDR2 SQIVND (reference sequence). V gave up 0 bases and J gave up 8 bases, with 7 bases separating them. CDR3 bases: TGTGCCAGTAGTATAGAGGCGGGCGGCTACACCTTC. Protein: CASSIEAGGYTF.

CDR3 amino acids: CASSERDRVANEQFF. In DNA, the CDR3 is TGTGCCAGCAGTGAAAGGGACAGGGTGGCCAATGAGCAGTTCTTC. This chain joins TRBV6-4 and TRBJ2-1, with TRBD1 matching over 9 bases. The CDR3 runs 15 residues. Germline loops: CDR1 MRHNA, CDR2 SNTAGT. J lost 6 bases, V lost 3 bases, and 6 bases had no gene match.

The V call is TRBV9, the J call TRBJ2-3, with 7 bases matching TRBD2. CDR3 length: 14 amino acids. Germline-derived CDR1 and CDR2 are SGDLS and YYNGEE. Trimming cost V 2 bases and J 2 bases; bases outside gene matches: 2. The CDR3 loop reads CASSVGTITDTQYF. The DNA of the CDR3 is TGTGCCAGCAGCGTTGGGACTATCACAGATACGCAGTATTTT.

The V gene is TRBV30, the J gene TRBJ1-5; a possible D gene is TRBD1 (6 bases). CDR3 length: 13 residues. V gave up 4 bases and J gave up 1 base, with 8 bases separating them. Germline CDR1 reads GTSNPN; CDR2 reads SVGIG (reference sequence). The CDR3 nucleotides are TGTGCCTGGACAGGGGCCAGCAATCAGCCCCAGCATTTT. Encoded protein: CAWTGASNQPQHF.

The V call is TRBV20-1, the J call TRBJ2-7, with D perhaps TRBD1 (6 bases). This CDR3 has 11 amino acids. Trimming shortened V by 5 bases and J by 3 bases, and 8 bases separated the two germline ends. Germline loops: CDR1 DFQATT, CDR2 SNEGSKA (reference sequence). This chain's CDR3 is CSALQGYEQYF. CDR3 bases: TGCAGTGCTCTACAGGGCTACGAGCAGTACTTC.

V usage is TRBV7-3 and J usage is TRBJ2-2; tentatively, D is TRBD1 (5 bases). Trimming pared 5 bases from V and 7 bases from J, leaving 17 bases between. Germline CDR1 reads SGHTA; CDR2 reads FQGTGA. The CDR3 totals 15 residues. The CDR3 sequence is CASSPRATSSGELFF. CDR3 in DNA: TGTGCCAGCAGCCCCAGGGCTACCTCCAGCGGGGAGCTGTTTTTT.

In nucleotides, the CDR3 is TGTGCCAGCAGCGGACACCCTTCTGGGGGGGAAAAACTGTTTTTT. As protein: CASSGHPSGGEKLFF. This rearrangement joins TRBV9 to TRBJ1-4, with a possible D match to TRBD1 (5 bases). Germline V gives CDR1 SGDLS, CDR2 YYNGEE. The CDR3 is 15 amino acids. The V gene lost 3 bases and the J gene lost 8 bases, with 17 bases spanning the gap.

The gene calls are TRBV7-3 and TRBJ2-3, with TRBD2 identical over 9 bases. From germline, CDR1 is SGHTA and CDR2 FQGTGA. The CDR3 is 14 amino acids. J was trimmed by 6 bases and V by 3 bases; bases with no gene match: 4. CDR3 in DNA: TGTGCCAGCAGCTTGCTAGCGGGAATCGATACGCAGTATTTT. Translating gives CASSLLAGIDTQYF.

The gene calls are TRBV7-9 and TRBJ2-7; 8 bases fit TRBD2. V lost 1 base and J lost 3; bases outside the gene matches: 11. Germline-derived CDR1 and CDR2 are SEHNR and FQNEAQ (reference sequence). This CDR3 spans 17 amino acids. The CDR3 loop reads CASSLVDGRARFYEQYF. The CDR3 coding sequence is TGTGCCAGCAGCTTAGTGGACGGGAGGGCCCGTTTCTACGAGCAGTACTTC.

The rearrangement links TRBV7-2 to TRBJ2-7; tentative D call: TRBD2 (6 bases). Germline V gives CDR1 SGHTA, CDR2 FQGNSA. This CDR3 is 12 amino acids long. Deletions cut 6 bases from V and 2 bases from J, with 8 bases between. Here the CDR3 reads CASRAGPYEQYF. The CDR3 DNA follows: TGTGCCAGCAGGGCGGGGCCCTACGAGCAGTACTTC.

The gene calls are TRBV5-6 and TRBJ1-2; D is undetermined. V was pared by 5 bases and J by 4 bases, with 12 bases between. The CDR3 runs 13 residues. The germline gives CDR1 SGHDT, CDR2 YYEEEE. The chain's CDR3 is CASRGGRSYGYTF. CDR3 DNA: TGTGCCAGCAGGGGTGGCAGGTCCTATGGCTACACCTTC. Supplemented by reference TRBV5-6 and TRBJ1-2, the full variable domain reads DAGVTQSPTHLIKTRGQQVTLRCSPKSGHDTVSWYQQALGQGPQFIFQYYEEEERQRGNFPDRFSGHQFPNYSSELNVNALLLGDSALYLCASRGGRSYGYTFGSGTRLTVV.

This chain links TRBV6-6 with TRBJ1-6, with TRBD1 identical over 7 bases. There are 13 residues in the CDR3. Germline CDR1 reads MNHNY; CDR2 reads SVGAGI (reference sequence). With 6 bases clipped from V and 10 bases from J, the junction kept 6 bases outside the gene matches. CDR3: CASRTGVQSPLHF. CDR3 bases: TGTGCCAGCAGAACAGGGGTTCAGTCACCCCTCCACTTT.

V gene TRBV19 combines with J gene TRBJ2-3; the D gene is possibly TRBD2 (5 bases). In germline, CDR1 is LNHDA, CDR2 SQIVND (reference sequence). Trimming shortened V by 10 bases and J by 6 bases, and 14 bases separated the two germline ends. The CDR3 length is 12 residues. CDR3 nucleotide sequence: TGTGCCACCAGCCCTAGCCGGGATACGCAGTATTTT. As protein: CATSPSRDTQYF.

The chain is built from TRBV7-9 and TRBJ1-6; D may be TRBD1 (6 bases). Germline V gene sequence: CDR1 SEHNR, CDR2 FQNEAQ (reference sequence). The CDR3 is 13 residues long. Trimming stripped 3 bases from V and 11 bases from J, with 11 bases between. This CDR3 is CASSLDSSAPLHF. For the CDR3, the DNA is TGTGCCAGCAGCTTGGACAGTTCGGCACCCCTCCACTTT. Based on the CDR3 plus reference TRBV7-9 and TRBJ1-6, the full variable domain is DTGVSQNPRHKITKRGQNVTFRCDPISEHNRLYWYRQTLGQGPEFLTYFQNEAQLEKSRLLSDRFSAERPKGSFSTLEIQRTEQGDSAMYLCASSLDSSAPLHFGNGTRLTVT.

V and J are TRBV4-1 and TRBJ2-1, with 8 bases matching TRBD2. The junction had 2 bases not matched to a gene; V was cut back by 1 base and J by 3 bases. The CDR3 extends over 15 amino acids. Per the germline V gene, CDR1 is MGHRA and CDR2 is YSYEKL. CDR3 sequence: CASSQGGRLYNEQFF. In DNA, the CDR3 is TGCGCCAGCAGCCAAGGCGGGAGGCTCTACAATGAGCAGTTCTTC.

This clone appeared a single time. The J gene is TRBJ2-7, the V gene TRBV30; TRBD1 agrees at 9 bases. The CDR3 runs to 16 residues. Germline V lookup: CDR1 GTSNPN, CDR2 SVGIG (reference sequence). After removal of 0 bases from V and 3 bases from J, the junction contained 9 bases not matched to a gene. CDR3 amino acids: CAWSVLGQGPVYEQYF. CDR3 DNA sequence: TGTGCCTGGAGTGTACTGGGACAGGGACCGGTCTACGAGCAGTACTTC.

The gene calls are TRBV30 and TRBJ1-2; D not resolved. The germline V gene has CDR1 GTSNPN and CDR2 SVGIG (reference sequence). This CDR3 is 14 amino acids long. Trimming cost V 3 bases and J 6 bases, with 17 bases left between them. The CDR3 sequence: CAWSAKTHMDGYTF. DNA of the CDR3: TGTGCCTGGAGCGCGAAAACCCACATGGATGGCTACACCTTC.

This clone was recorded only once. The rearrangement uses TRBV5-5 and TRBJ2-2; D ambiguous. The V and J ends lost 6 bases and 0 bases respectively, with 15 bases between them. In germline, CDR1 is SGHKS, CDR2 YYEKEE (reference sequence). The length of the CDR3 is 16 residues. The CDR3 DNA reads as TGTGCCAGCATCCCTGGGTGGCAGCCGAACACCGGGGAGCTGTTTTTT. Translated: CASIPGWQPNTGELFF.

This rearrangement joins TRBV10-3 to TRBJ2-5, with 9 bases aligning to TRBD1. The CDR3 totals 15 residues. The junction had 7 bases not matched to a gene; V was cut back by 2 bases and J by 6 bases. The germline gives CDR1 ENHRY, CDR2 SYGVKD. For the CDR3, the DNA is TGTGCCATCAGTGAGGGGGGGACAGGGCCAAAGACCCAGTACTTC. This gives the protein CAISEGGTGPKTQYF.

The chain combines TRBV21-1 with TRBJ1-5; TRBD1 is the table's D call and was not checked against the DNA. TRBV21-1 constitutes a pseudogene. The CDR3 covers 9 residues. CDR3 nucleotides: TGTGCCCAAAATCAGCCCCAGCATTTT. The encoded protein is CAQNQPQHF.

This chain uses TRBV30 with TRBJ2-5; 11 nucleotides line up with TRBD2. Unmatched junction bases numbered 3, after V lost 2 bases and J lost 1 base. This CDR3 spans 15 amino acids. CDR1 is GTSNPN and CDR2 is SVGIG in the germline V gene (reference sequence). The CDR3, as DNA: TGTGCCTGGAGTTTAACTAGCGGGAGCCAAGAGACCCAGTACTTC. Translated, it gives CAWSLTSGSQETQYF.

The J gene is TRBJ2-2, the V gene TRBV19; the D gene is possibly TRBD1 (5 bases). CDR1 and CDR2 (germline): LNHDA, SQIVND (reference sequence). V lost 2 bases to trimming and J lost 2 bases, with 9 bases between them. The CDR3 spans 15 residues. For the CDR3, the DNA is TGTGCCAGTAGTATAAGGTGGGGCAACACCGGGGAGCTGTTTTTT. Amino acid sequence: CASSIRWGNTGELFF. Together with reference TRBV19 and TRBJ2-2, the CDR3 gives the full variable domain: DGGITQSPKYLFRKEGQNVTLSCEQNLNHDAMYWYRQDPGQGLRLIYYSQIVNDFQKGDIAEGYSVSREKKESFPLTVTSAQKNPTAFYLCASSIRWGNTGELFFGEGSRLTVL.